The rows below give T cell receptor beta chains drawn from one sample of a study of T cell responses to AZD1222 COVID-19 vaccine. TCRdb's copy holds only in-frame clones and misses some; the assay was immunoSEQ multiplex PCR. The sample carries about 35,000 clones, under 90% recorded once. Material: peripheral blood, obtained 28 days after the second AZD1222 dose. All receptors derive from an adult who received the AZD1222 COVID-19 vaccine. Each CDR3 is given with its conserved first and last residue. A D gene is named only where the DNA matches it firmly. Not all rows give a size; the values are once, few, many and, for expanded clones, a class.

clone_size: NA
v_call: TRBV5-1
d_call: NA
j_call: TRBJ1-1
cdr3_nt: TGCGCCAGCAGCCGGGCCGGGGGAGGGCACACTGAAGCTTTCTTT
cdr3_aa: CASSRAGGGHTEAFF

clone_size: few
v_call: TRBV7-9
d_call: TRBD1
j_call: TRBJ1-4
cdr3_nt: TGTGCCAGCAGCACGAGGGACAGGGGAGCAACTAATGAAAAACTGTTTTTT
cdr3_aa: CASSTRDRGATNEKLFF

clone_size: NA
v_call: TRBV19
d_call: TRBD2
j_call: TRBJ2-5
cdr3_nt: TGTGCCACCAAACTAGCGGGGGGTGAGACCCAGTACTTC
cdr3_aa: CATKLAGGETQYF

clone_size: NA
v_call: TRBV19
d_call: TRBD1
j_call: TRBJ2-5
cdr3_nt: TGTGCCAGTAGTATTGGGACAGGGGGGGTAGAGACCCAGTACTTC
cdr3_aa: CASSIGTGGVETQYF

clone_size: NA
v_call: TRBV24-1
d_call: TRBD2
j_call: TRBJ2-2
cdr3_nt: TGTGCCACCTCTAGCGGGCTAGCGGGGGGCTCTAACACCGGGGAGCTGTTTTTT
cdr3_aa: CATSSGLAGGSNTGELFF

clone_size: NA
v_call: TRBV25-1
d_call: NA
j_call: TRBJ1-2
cdr3_nt: TGTGCCAGCAGTGAACGGACGCTCTATGGCTACACCTTC
cdr3_aa: CASSERTLYGYTF

clone_size: NA
v_call: TRBV6-6
d_call: TRBD1
j_call: TRBJ1-5
cdr3_nt: TGTGCCAGCACTTACCGGGACAGAGATCAGCCCCAGCATTTT
cdr3_aa: CASTYRDRDQPQHF

clone_size: NA
v_call: TRBV18
d_call: TRBD1
j_call: TRBJ1-2
cdr3_nt: TGTGCCAGCTCACCAACTATAGCGGCAGGGGGTGGCTACACCTTC
cdr3_aa: CASSPTIAAGGGYTF

clone_size: NA
v_call: TRBV6-4
d_call: NA
j_call: TRBJ2-3
cdr3_nt: TGTGCCAGCAGTGACTCTCTGTCGGATACGCAGTATTTT
cdr3_aa: CASSDSLSDTQYF

clone_size: NA
v_call: TRBV3-1/TRBV3-2
d_call: NA
j_call: TRBJ2-7
cdr3_nt: TGTGCCAGCAGTCGAGGGAGACCGGAGGTGGACGAGCAGTACTTC
cdr3_aa: CASSRGRPEVDEQYF

clone_size: NA
v_call: TRBV5-1
d_call: TRBD1
j_call: TRBJ2-3
cdr3_nt: TGCGCCAGCAGCTTAGCCCCGGGACAGGGCACAGATACGCAGTATTTT
cdr3_aa: CASSLAPGQGTDTQYF

clone_size: once
v_call: TRBV15
d_call: NA
j_call: TRBJ1-6
cdr3_nt: TGTGCCACCAGCTTAGGGGTGAGCTCCTATAATTCACCCCTCCACTTT
cdr3_aa: CATSLGVSSYNSPLHF

clone_size: NA
v_call: TRBV19
d_call: TRBD1
j_call: TRBJ2-2
cdr3_nt: TGTGCCAGTAGTATACTGCCGGGACAGGGACGCACCGGGGAGCTGTTTTTT
cdr3_aa: CASSILPGQGRTGELFF

clone_size: NA
v_call: TRBV28
d_call: NA
j_call: TRBJ1-4
cdr3_nt: TGTGCCAGCAGTTCCCCAAGAGGGGGGGCCTCAACTAATGAAAAACTGTTTTTT
cdr3_aa: CASSSPRGGASTNEKLFF

clone_size: NA
v_call: TRBV27
d_call: NA
j_call: TRBJ2-5
cdr3_nt: TGTGCCAGCGGGAGCCTGGGAGAGACCCAGTACTTC
cdr3_aa: CASGSLGETQYF

clone_size: NA
v_call: TRBV29-1
d_call: TRBD1
j_call: TRBJ2-7
cdr3_nt: TGCAGCGCCAACTCAGGGACAGGAGCCTACGAGCAGTACTTC
cdr3_aa: CSANSGTGAYEQYF

clone_size: NA
v_call: TRBV7-2
d_call: NA
j_call: TRBJ1-6
cdr3_nt: TGTGCCAGCAGCTTACAACGGCAGAGGGATTCACCCCTCCACTTT
cdr3_aa: CASSLQRQRDSPLHF

clone_size: NA
v_call: TRBV6-1
d_call: NA
j_call: TRBJ2-7
cdr3_nt: TGTGCCAGCAGTGAAGCGGCCCGTCCCTACGAGCAGTACTTC
cdr3_aa: CASSEAARPYEQYF

clone_size: NA
v_call: TRBV12-2
d_call: NA
j_call: TRBJ2-1
cdr3_nt: TGTGCAAGTCGCTTAGACGGCCGGGACTCACCGGGGAATGAGCAGTTCTTC
cdr3_aa: CASRLDGRDSPGNEQFF

clone_size: NA
v_call: TRBV9
d_call: NA
j_call: TRBJ2-1
cdr3_nt: TGTGCCAGCAGCCCTTTCGCGGCCTCCTCCTACAATGAGCAGTTCTTC
cdr3_aa: CASSPFAASSYNEQFF

clone_size: NA
v_call: TRBV9
d_call: TRBD2
j_call: TRBJ2-3
cdr3_nt: TGTGCCAGCAGCGGTAGCGGGGGCCTCACAGATACGCAGTATTTT
cdr3_aa: CASSGSGGLTDTQYF

clone_size: NA
v_call: TRBV6-5
d_call: TRBD1
j_call: TRBJ2-3
cdr3_nt: TGTGCCAGCAGTCGCCAGGGGGCGCGAGATACGCAGTATTTT
cdr3_aa: CASSRQGARDTQYF

clone_size: NA
v_call: TRBV12-3/TRBV12-4
d_call: NA
j_call: TRBJ1-2
cdr3_nt: TGTGCCAGCAGTTTTAACTATGGCTACACCTTC
cdr3_aa: CASSFNYGYTF

clone_size: NA
v_call: TRBV11-2
d_call: TRBD1
j_call: TRBJ1-6
cdr3_nt: TGTGCCAGCAGAAAAGACAGGGACTTCTATAATTCACCCCTCCACTTT
cdr3_aa: CASRKDRDFYNSPLHF

clone_size: NA
v_call: TRBV11-2
d_call: NA
j_call: TRBJ1-6
cdr3_nt: TGTGCCAGCAGCTTACTCGGGGGCTCGAATTCACCCCTCCACTTT
cdr3_aa: CASSLLGGSNSPLHF

clone_size: NA
v_call: TRBV4-1
d_call: TRBD1
j_call: TRBJ2-5
cdr3_nt: TGCGCCAGCAGCGGCAGGGGGCAAGAGACCCAGTACTTC
cdr3_aa: CASSGRGQETQYF

clone_size: NA
v_call: TRBV19
d_call: NA
j_call: TRBJ1-4
cdr3_nt: TGTGCCAGCGGCAAAGTAGGCTGGGAAAAACTGTTTTTT
cdr3_aa: CASGKVGWEKLFF

clone_size: NA
v_call: TRBV7-9
d_call: NA
j_call: TRBJ1-1
cdr3_nt: TGTGCCAGCAGCTTAGAGGGAGGAGCTTTCTTT
cdr3_aa: CASSLEGGAFF

clone_size: once
v_call: TRBV6-5
d_call: NA
j_call: TRBJ1-2
cdr3_nt: TGTGCCAGCAGTTCTCAGACACAGAAGCCCTATGGCTACACCTTC
cdr3_aa: CASSSQTQKPYGYTF

clone_size: NA
v_call: TRBV4-2
d_call: NA
j_call: TRBJ2-5
cdr3_nt: TGTGCCAGCAGCCAAGCTAGAGGGGAGACCCAGTACTTC
cdr3_aa: CASSQARGETQYF

clone_size: NA
v_call: TRBV6-5
d_call: NA
j_call: TRBJ2-1
cdr3_nt: TGTGCCAGCATTTCTCTCGCCAATGAGCAGTTCTTC
cdr3_aa: CASISLANEQFF

clone_size: NA
v_call: TRBV5-1
d_call: NA
j_call: TRBJ2-7
cdr3_nt: TGCGCCAGCAGCTTTTCTCTTCAGGGAGGAGAGCAGTACTTC
cdr3_aa: CASSFSLQGGEQYF

clone_size: once
v_call: TRBV6-6
d_call: NA
j_call: TRBJ2-2
cdr3_nt: TGTGCCAGCAGTTACTCGGGTCTTGACACCGGGGAGCTGTTTTTT
cdr3_aa: CASSYSGLDTGELFF

clone_size: NA
v_call: TRBV28
d_call: NA
j_call: TRBJ2-7
cdr3_nt: TGTGCCAGCAGGAAGGAGTACGAGCAGTACTTC
cdr3_aa: CASRKEYEQYF

clone_size: NA
v_call: TRBV6-5
d_call: NA
j_call: TRBJ1-1
cdr3_nt: TGTGCCAGCAGAAACGGACAGCTGCTGAACACTGAAGCTTTCTTT
cdr3_aa: CASRNGQLLNTEAFF

clone_size: NA
v_call: TRBV30
d_call: NA
j_call: TRBJ1-4
cdr3_nt: TGTGCCTGGAGCGAACAGGATTTGTTGGAAAAACTGTTTTTT
cdr3_aa: CAWSEQDLLEKLFF

clone_size: NA
v_call: TRBV29-1
d_call: TRBD2
j_call: TRBJ2-5
cdr3_nt: TGCAGCGCTGCGGGATCCGGGGGGGAGACCCAGTACTTC
cdr3_aa: CSAAGSGGETQYF

clone_size: once
v_call: TRBV19
d_call: NA
j_call: TRBJ1-1
cdr3_nt: TGTGCCAGTAGGAGGGGGGGAACTGAAGCTTTCTTT
cdr3_aa: CASRRGGTEAFF

clone_size: NA
v_call: TRBV19
d_call: NA
j_call: TRBJ2-3
cdr3_nt: TGTGCCAGTAGTTCGCTAAGGGGTCGAAGCACAGATACGCAGTATTTT
cdr3_aa: CASSSLRGRSTDTQYF

clone_size: NA
v_call: TRBV14
d_call: NA
j_call: TRBJ2-7
cdr3_nt: TGTGCCAGCAGCCGGGCCAAGTACTACGAGCAGTACTTC
cdr3_aa: CASSRAKYYEQYF

clone_size: NA
v_call: TRBV5-1
d_call: NA
j_call: TRBJ2-2
cdr3_nt: TGCGCCAGCAGCCAAGGACTGGCCGGGGAGCTGTTTTTT
cdr3_aa: CASSQGLAGELFF

clone_size: NA
v_call: TRBV7-2
d_call: NA
j_call: TRBJ1-1
cdr3_nt: TGTGCCAGCAGCTTAGTTAGGGGTGTAGCTTTCTTT
cdr3_aa: CASSLVRGVAFF

clone_size: NA
v_call: TRBV14
d_call: NA
j_call: TRBJ2-7
cdr3_nt: TGTGCCAGCAGCCAACACATCCCAAGAACTTACAGGCTCTTGTACGAGCAGTACTTC
cdr3_aa: CASSQHIPRTYRLLYEQYF

clone_size: NA
v_call: TRBV5-1
d_call: NA
j_call: TRBJ2-1
cdr3_nt: TGCGCCAGCAGCTGGACGGCCGAGGACAATGAGCAGTTCTTC
cdr3_aa: CASSWTAEDNEQFF

clone_size: NA
v_call: TRBV7-8
d_call: TRBD2
j_call: TRBJ2-1
cdr3_nt: TGTGCCAGCAGCTTAGGGCTAGCGGGAGACGGCAATGAGCAGTTCTTC
cdr3_aa: CASSLGLAGDGNEQFF

clone_size: NA
v_call: TRBV5-1
d_call: TRBD2
j_call: TRBJ2-3
cdr3_nt: TGCGCCAGCAGCTCAGGACTAGCGGGGGGGCCAGTAACAGATACGCAGTATTTT
cdr3_aa: CASSSGLAGGPVTDTQYF

clone_size: NA
v_call: TRBV28
d_call: TRBD2
j_call: TRBJ2-7
cdr3_nt: TGTGCCAGTACTAGCGGGAGGTACGAGCAGTACTTC
cdr3_aa: CASTSGRYEQYF

clone_size: NA
v_call: TRBV14
d_call: NA
j_call: TRBJ1-1
cdr3_nt: TGTGCCAGCAGTCAAGCTAGGGCCACTGAAGCTTTCTTT
cdr3_aa: CASSQARATEAFF

clone_size: NA
v_call: TRBV29-1
d_call: NA
j_call: TRBJ1-1
cdr3_nt: TGCAGCGTTGCTGTGGGGAGTACTGAAGCTTTCTTT
cdr3_aa: CSVAVGSTEAFF

clone_size: NA
v_call: TRBV11-2
d_call: NA
j_call: TRBJ1-5
cdr3_nt: TGTGCCAGCAGCTTAGCTACCCTTAGGGCGGGGGTCAATCAGCCCCAGCATTTT
cdr3_aa: CASSLATLRAGVNQPQHF

clone_size: NA
v_call: TRBV9
d_call: NA
j_call: TRBJ2-3
cdr3_nt: TGTGCCAGCAGCCCCCGGGGCAGAAGCACAGATACGCAGTATTTT
cdr3_aa: CASSPRGRSTDTQYF

clone_size: NA
v_call: TRBV29-1
d_call: NA
j_call: TRBJ1-2
cdr3_nt: TGCAGCGAGAGGACTAACTATGGCTACACCTTC
cdr3_aa: CSERTNYGYTF

clone_size: NA
v_call: TRBV18
d_call: TRBD1
j_call: TRBJ2-2
cdr3_nt: TGTGCCAGCCACGGGACAGCGAACACCGGGGAGCTGTTTTTT
cdr3_aa: CASHGTANTGELFF

clone_size: NA
v_call: TRBV7-2
d_call: NA
j_call: TRBJ2-1
cdr3_nt: TGTGCCAGCAGCTTAGGGATAACCTCGGCCGGTGAGCAGTTCTTC
cdr3_aa: CASSLGITSAGEQFF

clone_size: NA
v_call: TRBV19
d_call: NA
j_call: TRBJ2-3
cdr3_nt: TGTGCCAGTAGTCCCCGGACACCCACAGATACGCAGTATTTT
cdr3_aa: CASSPRTPTDTQYF

clone_size: NA
v_call: TRBV7-9
d_call: NA
j_call: TRBJ1-1
cdr3_nt: TGTGCCAGCAGCCAGTACGGGGATTTAAGTGGAACTGAAGCTTTCTTT
cdr3_aa: CASSQYGDLSGTEAFF

clone_size: NA
v_call: TRBV11-3
d_call: TRBD2
j_call: TRBJ2-1
cdr3_nt: TGTGCCAGCAGCCAACTACAAACAGCGGGGGCCAAGGGGGAGCAGTTCTTC
cdr3_aa: CASSQLQTAGAKGEQFF